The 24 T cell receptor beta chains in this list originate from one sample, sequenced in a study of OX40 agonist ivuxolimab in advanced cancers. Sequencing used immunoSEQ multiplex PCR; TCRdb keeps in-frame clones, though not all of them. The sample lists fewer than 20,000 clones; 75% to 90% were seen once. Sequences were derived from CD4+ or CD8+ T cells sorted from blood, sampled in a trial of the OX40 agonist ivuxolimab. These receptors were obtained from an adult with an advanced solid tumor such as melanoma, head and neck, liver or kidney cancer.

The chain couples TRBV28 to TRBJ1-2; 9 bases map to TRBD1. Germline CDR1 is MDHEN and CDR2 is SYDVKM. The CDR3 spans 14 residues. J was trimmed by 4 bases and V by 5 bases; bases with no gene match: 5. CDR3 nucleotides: TGTGCCAGCAGTCCGGGACAGGGAAGCTATGGCTACACCTTC. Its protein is CASSPGQGSYGYTF.

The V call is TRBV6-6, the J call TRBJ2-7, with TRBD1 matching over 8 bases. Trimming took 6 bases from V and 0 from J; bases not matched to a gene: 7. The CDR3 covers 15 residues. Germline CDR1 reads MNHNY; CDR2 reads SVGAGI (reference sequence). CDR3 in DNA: TGTGCCAGCAGACCCGACAGGGGAGCCTCCTACGAGCAGTACTTC. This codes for CASRPDRGASYEQYF.

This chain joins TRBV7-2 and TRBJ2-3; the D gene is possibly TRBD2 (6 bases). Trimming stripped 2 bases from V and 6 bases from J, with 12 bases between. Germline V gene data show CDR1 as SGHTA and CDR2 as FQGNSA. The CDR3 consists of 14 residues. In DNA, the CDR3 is TGTGCCAGCAGCTTATCAGAGGGACTGGATACGCAGTATTTT. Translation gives CASSLSEGLDTQYF.

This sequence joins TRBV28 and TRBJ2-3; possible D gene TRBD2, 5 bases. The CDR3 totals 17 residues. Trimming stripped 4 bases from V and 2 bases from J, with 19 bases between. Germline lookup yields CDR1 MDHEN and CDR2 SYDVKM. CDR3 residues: CASSSAGRGPNTDTQYF. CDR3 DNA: TGTGCCAGCAGTTCGGCCGGCAGAGGGCCCAACACAGATACGCAGTATTTT. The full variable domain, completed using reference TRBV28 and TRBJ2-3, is DVKVTQSSRYLVKRTGEKVFLECVQDMDHENMFWYRQDPGLGLRLIYFSYDVKMKEKGDIPEGYSVSREKKERFSLILESASTNQTSMYLCASSSAGRGPNTDTQYFGPGTRLTVL.

CDR3 region: CASSQSTGATGQPQHF. CDR3 bases: TGTGCCAGCAGTCAAAGTACAGGGGCGACGGGTCAGCCCCAGCATTTT. The chain couples TRBV2 to TRBJ1-5; TRBD1 agrees at 7 bases. Germline CDR1 is SNHLY and CDR2 is FYNNEI. Trimming took 5 bases from V and 6 from J; bases not matched to a gene: 13. The CDR3 length is 16 residues. The variable domain in full, completed from reference TRBV2 and TRBJ1-5, reads EPEVTQTPSHQVTQMGQEVILRCVPISNHLYFYWYRQILGQKVEFLVSFYNNEISEKSEIFDDQFSVERPDGSNFTLKIRSTKLEDSAMYFCASSQSTGATGQPQHFGDGTRLSIL.

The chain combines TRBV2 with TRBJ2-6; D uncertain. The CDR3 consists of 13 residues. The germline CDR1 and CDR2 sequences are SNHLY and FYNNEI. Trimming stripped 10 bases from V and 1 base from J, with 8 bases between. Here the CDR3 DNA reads TGTGCCACCATGGGGTCTGGGGCCAACGTCCTGACTTTC. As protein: CATMGSGANVLTF.

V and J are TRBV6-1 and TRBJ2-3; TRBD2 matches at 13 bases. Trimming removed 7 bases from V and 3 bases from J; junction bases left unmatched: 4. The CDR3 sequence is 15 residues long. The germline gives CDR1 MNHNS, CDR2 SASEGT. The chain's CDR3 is CASIRGLAGTDTQYF. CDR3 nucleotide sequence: TGTGCCAGCATCCGGGGACTAGCGGGAACAGATACGCAGTATTTT.

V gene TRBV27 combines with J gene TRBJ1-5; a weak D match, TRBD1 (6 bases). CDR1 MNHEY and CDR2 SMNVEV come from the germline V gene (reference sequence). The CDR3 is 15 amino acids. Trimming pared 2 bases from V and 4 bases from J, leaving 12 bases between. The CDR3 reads CASSLEGTPNQPQHF. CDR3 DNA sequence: TGTGCCAGCAGTTTAGAAGGGACACCGAATCAGCCCCAGCATTTT.

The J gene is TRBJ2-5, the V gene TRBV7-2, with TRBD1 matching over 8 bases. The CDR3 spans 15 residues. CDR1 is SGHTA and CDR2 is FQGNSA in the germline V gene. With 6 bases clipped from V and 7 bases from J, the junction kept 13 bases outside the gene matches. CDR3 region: CASSIEAGGARTQYF. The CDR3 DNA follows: TGTGCCAGCAGTATTGAGGCAGGGGGCGCGAGGACCCAGTACTTC.

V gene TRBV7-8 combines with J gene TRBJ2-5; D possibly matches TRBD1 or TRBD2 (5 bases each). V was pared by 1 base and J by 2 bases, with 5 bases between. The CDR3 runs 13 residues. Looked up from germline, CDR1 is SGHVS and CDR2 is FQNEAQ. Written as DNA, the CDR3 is TGTGCCAGCAGCTTAGGGGGGCAAGAGACCCAGTACTTC. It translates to CASSLGGQETQYF.

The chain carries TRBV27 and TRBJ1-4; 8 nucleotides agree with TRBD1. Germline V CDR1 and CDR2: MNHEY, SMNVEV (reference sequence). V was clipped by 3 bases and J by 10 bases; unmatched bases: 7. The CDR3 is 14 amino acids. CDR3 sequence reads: CASSFNRGDAKLFF. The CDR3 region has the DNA TGTGCCAGCAGTTTCAACAGGGGGGACGCAAAACTGTTTTTT.

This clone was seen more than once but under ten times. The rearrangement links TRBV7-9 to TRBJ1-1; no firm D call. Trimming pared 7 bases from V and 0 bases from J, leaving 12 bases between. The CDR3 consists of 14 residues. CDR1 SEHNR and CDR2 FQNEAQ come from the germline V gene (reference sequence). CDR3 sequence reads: CASTPSRVNTEAFF. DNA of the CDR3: TGTGCCAGCACGCCTAGCCGTGTGAACACTGAAGCTTTCTTT.

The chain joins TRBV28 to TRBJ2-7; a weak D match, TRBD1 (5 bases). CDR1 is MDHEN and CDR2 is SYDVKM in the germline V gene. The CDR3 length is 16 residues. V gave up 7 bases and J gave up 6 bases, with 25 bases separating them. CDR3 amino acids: CASTPGAGPNPFEQYF. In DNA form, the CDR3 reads TGTGCCAGCACCCCTGGGGCAGGGCCCAACCCTTTCGAGCAGTACTTC.

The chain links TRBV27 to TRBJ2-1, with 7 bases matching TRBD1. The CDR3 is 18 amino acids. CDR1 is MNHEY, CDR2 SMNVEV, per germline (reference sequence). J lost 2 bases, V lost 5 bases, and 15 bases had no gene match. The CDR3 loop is CASSKQGPRTTTYNEQFF. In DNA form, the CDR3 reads TGTGCCAGCAGTAAACAGGGGCCAAGGACAACGACCTACAATGAGCAGTTCTTC.

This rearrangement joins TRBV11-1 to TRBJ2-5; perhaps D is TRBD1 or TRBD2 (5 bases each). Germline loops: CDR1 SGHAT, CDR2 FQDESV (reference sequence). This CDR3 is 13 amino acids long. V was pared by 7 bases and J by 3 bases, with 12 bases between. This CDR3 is CASTLRGEETQYF. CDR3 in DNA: TGTGCCAGCACCCTTAGAGGGGAAGAGACCCAGTACTTC.

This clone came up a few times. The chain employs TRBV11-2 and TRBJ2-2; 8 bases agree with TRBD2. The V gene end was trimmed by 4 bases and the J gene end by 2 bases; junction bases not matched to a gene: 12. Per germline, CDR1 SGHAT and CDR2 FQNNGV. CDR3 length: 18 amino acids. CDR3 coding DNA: TGTGCCAGCAGCTCCCCGGCGGGGGGAGCGGTCAACACCGGGGAGCTGTTTTTT. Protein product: CASSSPAGGAVNTGELFF.

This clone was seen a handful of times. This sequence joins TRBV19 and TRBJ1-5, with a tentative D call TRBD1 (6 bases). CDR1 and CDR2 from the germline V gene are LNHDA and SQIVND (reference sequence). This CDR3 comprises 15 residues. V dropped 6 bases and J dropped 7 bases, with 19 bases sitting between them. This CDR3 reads CASSSETGLLQPQHF. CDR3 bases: TGTGCCAGTAGCTCAGAGACAGGTCTTCTACAGCCCCAGCATTTT.

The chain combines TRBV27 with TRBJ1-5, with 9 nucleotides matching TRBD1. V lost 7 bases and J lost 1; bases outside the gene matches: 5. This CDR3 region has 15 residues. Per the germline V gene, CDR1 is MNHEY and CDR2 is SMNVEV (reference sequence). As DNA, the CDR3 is TGTGCCAGCAAGACCGGGACAGGGAGCAATCAGCCCCAGCATTTT. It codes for CASKTGTGSNQPQHF.

The CDR3 coding sequence is TGTGCCAGCAGACCGCTGGGGCGGGGTGAGCAGTTCTTC. This gives the protein CASRPLGRGEQFF. The rearrangement joins TRBV7-8 to TRBJ2-1, with D possibly being TRBD2 (6 bases). Germline V CDR1 and CDR2: SGHVS, FQNEAQ. The CDR3 spans 13 residues. V lost 6 bases and J lost 9, with 15 bases in between.

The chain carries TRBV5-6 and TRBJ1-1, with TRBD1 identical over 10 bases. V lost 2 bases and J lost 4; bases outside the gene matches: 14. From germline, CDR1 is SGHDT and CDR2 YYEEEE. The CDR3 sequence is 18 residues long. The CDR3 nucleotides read TGTGCCAGCAGCTTACGGCCTTGGACAGGGGGATTGGGCACTGAAGCTTTCTTT. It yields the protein CASSLRPWTGGLGTEAFF.

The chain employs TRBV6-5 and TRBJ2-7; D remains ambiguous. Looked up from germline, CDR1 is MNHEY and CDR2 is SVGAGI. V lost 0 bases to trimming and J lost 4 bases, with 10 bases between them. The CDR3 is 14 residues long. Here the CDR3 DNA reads TGTGCCAGCAGTTACTCGGCAGGTATTTACGAGCAGTACTTC. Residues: CASSYSAGIYEQYF.

CDR3 region: CASSQGLRQRPYF. The DNA for the CDR3 is TGCGCCAGCAGCCAAGGTCTCAGGCAGAGACCGTATTTT. V is TRBV4-3 and J is TRBJ2-3; D call uncertain. The CDR3 covers 13 residues. With 1 base removed from V and 14 bases from J, the gap between germline ends came to 16 bases. Germline values: CDR1 LGHNA, CDR2 YSLEER.

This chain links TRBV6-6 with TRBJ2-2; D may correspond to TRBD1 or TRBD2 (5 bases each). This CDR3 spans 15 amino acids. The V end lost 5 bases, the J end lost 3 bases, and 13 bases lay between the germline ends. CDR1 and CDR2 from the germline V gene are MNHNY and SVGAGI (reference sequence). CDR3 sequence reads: CASSPGRGDTGELFF. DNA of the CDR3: TGTGCCAGCAGTCCGGGACGGGGTGACACCGGGGAGCTGTTTTTT.

The CDR3 sequence is CASSLVGDQPQHF. As DNA, the CDR3 is TGTGCCAGCAGCTTAGTTGGCGATCAGCCCCAGCATTTT. This chain connects TRBV7-6 to TRBJ1-5, with D unclear. Per the germline V gene, CDR1 is SGHVS and CDR2 is FNYEAQ. The CDR3 has 13 amino acids. V was shortened by 1 base and J by 5 bases, with 6 bases between the two germline ends.